What follows describes a single T cell receptor (beta chain). The antigen remains unidentified. The table came from immunoSEQ multiplex PCR; TCRdb's copy has only in-frame clones and leaves some out. The table lists about 120,000 clones, over 80% of them singletons. The V end lost 5 bases, the J end lost 3 bases, and 15 bases lay between the germline ends. CDR1 and CDR2 from the germline V gene are SGHNT and YYREEE (reference sequence). This CDR3 contains 14 residues. The sample belongs to a study of graft-versus-host responses after intestinal transplantation. V and J are TRBV5-4 and TRBJ2-7; TRBD2 is a possible D gene (6 bases). The sequencing used unstimulated CD4+ T cells sorted from spleen or lymph node cells, collected before intestinal transplant. The TCR sequence derives from a human donor who received an intestinal transplant. The CDR3 nucleotides are TGTGCCAGCAGTCCCGGGACTGCCTACTACGAGCAGTACTTC. Translating it yields CASSPGTAYYEQYF. The full variable domain, completed using reference TRBV5-4 and TRBJ2-7, is ETGVTQSPTHLIKTRGQQVTLRCSSQSGHNTVSWYQQALGQGPQFIFQYYREEENGRGNFPPRFSGLQFPNYSSELNVNALELDDSALYLCASSPGTAYYEQYFGPGTRLTVT.